Shown below are 11 T cell receptor beta chains from a single sample sequenced in a study of blood T cell repertoires in COVID-19. Sequenced by immunoSEQ multiplex PCR; TCRdb stores in-frame clones only, minus some. The sample carries approximately 80,000 clones, more than 70% recorded once. The sequenced sample consisted of peripheral blood. The receptors were gathered from a woman of 80 years or more with acute or convalescent COVID-19.

The chain is built from TRBV10-3 and TRBJ1-1; D might be TRBD1 (5 bases). V was cut by 3 bases and J by 11 bases, with 10 bases left in between. Per the germline V gene, CDR1 is ENHRY and CDR2 is SYGVKD. CDR3 length equals 11 residues. This chain's CDR3 is CAISDGGNAFF. In DNA, the CDR3 is TGTGCCATCAGTGATGGGGGGAACGCTTTCTTT.

The chain couples TRBV29-1 to TRBJ2-1; TRBD2 agrees at 13 bases. The germline gives CDR1 SQVTM, CDR2 ANQGSEA. This CDR3 has 16 amino acids. The J segment lost 1 base and the V segment lost 4 bases, leaving 4 bases of the junction unmatched. As DNA, the CDR3 is TGCAGCGTTGGGACTAGCGGGGGTGTGTCCTACAATGAGCAGTTCTTC. Translated, it gives CSVGTSGGVSYNEQFF.

Concerning this clone itself: Mismatch with germline at one junction end may stem from a read error. The CDR3 reads CASSVDSRISNQPQHF. CDR3 sequence (DNA): TGTGCCAGTAGTGTAGACAGTCGTATTAGCAATCAGCCCCAGCATTTT. This rearrangement joins TRBV19 to TRBJ1-5, with D tentatively TRBD1 (5 bases). The CDR3 has 16 residues. Germline CDR1 and CDR2: LNHDA and SQIVND (reference sequence).

The gene calls are TRBV19 and TRBJ2-7; TRBD1 matches at 7 bases. The junction had 8 bases not matched to a gene; V was cut back by 2 bases and J by 4 bases. The CDR3 is made up of 15 amino acids. Germline V gene sequence: CDR1 LNHDA, CDR2 SQIVND (reference sequence). CDR3 region: CASSIKLGQPYEQYF. CDR3 DNA sequence: TGTGCCAGTAGTATAAAGTTGGGACAGCCGTACGAGCAGTACTTC.

The table lists this clone with a few counts. This sequence joins TRBV6-1 and TRBJ2-3; D perhaps matches TRBD1 (5 bases). The CDR3 sequence is 15 residues long. V lost 0 bases to trimming and J lost 0 bases, with 7 bases between them. Germline V gives CDR1 MNHNS, CDR2 SASEGT. The CDR3 nucleotides read TGTGCCAGCAGTGAAGCCAAGGGGAGCACAGATACGCAGTATTTT. It yields the protein CASSEAKGSTDTQYF.

Here the CDR3 DNA reads TGTGCCAGCAGCATACAGGGACCCAGTCGTGAGCAGTTCTTC. It is translated as CASSIQGPSREQFF. V usage is TRBV14 and J usage is TRBJ2-1; D perhaps matches TRBD1 (6 bases). The germline gives CDR1 SGHDN, CDR2 FVKESK. The CDR3 length is 14 residues. Trimming stripped 5 bases from V and 9 bases from J, with 17 bases between.

This rearrangement joins TRBV4-2 to TRBJ2-5, with 11 bases fitting TRBD2. Germline V gene data show CDR1 as LGHNA and CDR2 as YNFKEQ. CDR3 length: 16 amino acids. With V trimmed by 2 bases and J by 2 bases, 4 bases remained unmatched. The CDR3 DNA reads TGTGCCAGCAGCCAAAGACTAGCGGGGTATCAAGAGACCCAGTACTTC. Its protein is CASSQRLAGYQETQYF.

This clone is medium-sized in the sample. This chain links TRBV6-5 with TRBJ1-2; TRBD1 aligns across 8 bases. Per germline, CDR1 MNHEY and CDR2 SVGAGI. The CDR3 is made up of 12 amino acids. The J segment lost 8 bases and the V segment lost 8 bases, leaving 7 bases of the junction unmatched. The CDR3 sequence is CASQGASGGYTF. The CDR3 nucleotides read TGTGCCAGCCAGGGGGCAAGTGGAGGCTACACCTTC.

The chain is built from TRBV11-1 and TRBJ2-5, with TRBD1 matching over 9 bases. The J segment lost 5 bases and the V segment lost 4 bases, leaving 8 bases of the junction unmatched. The CDR3 is 15 amino acids. The germline CDR1 and CDR2 sequences are SGHAT and FQDESV (reference sequence). The CDR3 sequence: CASSSPYGQGETQYF. CDR3 nucleotide sequence: TGTGCCAGCAGCTCACCCTACGGACAGGGGGAGACCCAGTACTTC.

The J gene is TRBJ1-1, the V gene TRBV6-6; unclear D gene. This CDR3 contains 13 residues. Germline V gene sequence: CDR1 MNHNY, CDR2 SVGAGI (reference sequence). Trimming cost V 3 bases and J 1 base, with 6 bases left between them. The CDR3 loop is CASSYLRNTEAFF. CDR3 DNA: TGTGCCAGCAGTTATCTCAGGAACACTGAAGCTTTCTTT.

This clone was seen only once. The chain carries TRBV19 and TRBJ2-3; D might be TRBD2 (7 bases). V lost 8 bases to trimming and J lost 1 base, with 16 bases between them. This CDR3 comprises 15 residues. The germline CDR1 and CDR2 sequences are LNHDA and SQIVND (reference sequence). CDR3 loop: CASSGGGGGTDTQYF. The CDR3 nucleotides are TGTGCCAGTTCCGGGGGCGGGGGAGGCACAGATACGCAGTATTTT. The complete variable domain, with remaining parts taken from reference TRBV19 and TRBJ2-3, reads DGGITQSPKYLFRKEGQNVTLSCEQNLNHDAMYWYRQDPGQGLRLIYYSQIVNDFQKGDIAEGYSVSREKKESFPLTVTSAQKNPTAFYLCASSGGGGGTDTQYFGPGTRLTVL.